One sample yielded the 30 T cell receptor beta chains listed below, sequenced in a study of cytomegalovirus exposure and HLA in healthy donors. Vbeta (60) and Jbeta (13) primers were used in the PCR. Using immunoSEQ multiplex PCR, the repertoire was profiled, and TCRdb retains in-frame clones only, with some absent. The table lists about 67,000 clones, about 77% of them singletons. Sequencing was performed on PBMCs. The receptors were sampled from a man aged 35 to 55 in good health and CMV-seronegative.

The J gene is TRBJ2-3, the V gene TRBV27, with 12 bases identical to TRBD2. CDR1 and CDR2 from the germline V gene are MNHEY and SMNVEV (reference sequence). V shed 1 base, J shed 4 bases, and the junction held 3 bases outside the gene matches. This CDR3 spans 16 amino acids. CDR3 in amino acids: CASSLWGLAGPDTQYF. CDR3 sequence (DNA): TGTGCCAGCAGTTTATGGGGACTAGCGGGCCCAGATACGCAGTATTTT.

The rearrangement joins TRBV10-1 to TRBJ2-5; 11 bases align to TRBD2. The CDR3 sequence is 14 residues long. V was pared by 9 bases and J by 5 bases, with 8 bases of the junction left unmatched. CDR1 WNHNN and CDR2 SYGVQD come from the germline V gene (reference sequence). In nucleotides, the CDR3 is TGCGCCAGTGTAACTAGCGGGAGACGGGAGACCCAGTACTTC. Protein: CASVTSGRRETQYF.

The chain uses TRBV7-9 and TRBJ2-1, with D tentatively TRBD1 (6 bases). V was shortened by 5 bases and J by 6 bases, with 23 bases between the two germline ends. The germline CDR1 and CDR2 sequences are SEHNR and FQNEAQ (reference sequence). CDR3 length equals 17 residues. This CDR3 is CASSPPVGLTGFNEQFF. The CDR3 nucleotides are TGTGCCAGCAGCCCCCCCGTAGGGTTGACAGGCTTCAATGAGCAGTTCTTC. The full variable domain, with the rest looked up from reference TRBV7-9 and TRBJ2-1, is DTGVSQNPRHKITKRGQNVTFRCDPISEHNRLYWYRQTLGQGPEFLTYFQNEAQLEKSRLLSDRFSAERPKGSFSTLEIQRTEQGDSAMYLCASSPPVGLTGFNEQFFGPGTRLTVL.

The chain combines TRBV5-8 with TRBJ2-7; 7 positions match TRBD1. The V gene's germline CDR1 is SGHTS and CDR2 YDEGEE. There are 15 residues in the CDR3. V dropped 2 bases and J dropped 3; count of bases not matched to a gene: 8. The CDR3 DNA reads as TGTGCCAGCAGCTTTTTCCCCCCAGGGGGCTACGAGCAGTACTTC. It codes for CASSFFPPGGYEQYF.

The genes are TRBV4-2 and TRBJ2-7, with D possibly matching TRBD2 (5 bases). The CDR3 length is 15 residues. CDR1 and CDR2 from the germline V gene are LGHNA and YNFKEQ. The V end lost 4 bases, the J end lost 0 bases, and 13 bases lay between the germline ends. The CDR3 DNA is TGTGCCAGCAGCCCCCGGAGCGGCAGCTCCTACGAGCAGTACTTC. As protein: CASSPRSGSSYEQYF.

CDR3 amino acids: CASSTGLAGGADTQYF. The DNA of the CDR3 is TGTGCCAGCAGCACGGGACTAGCGGGAGGGGCAGATACGCAGTATTTT. The chain employs TRBV7-2 and TRBJ2-3, with 16 bases that match TRBD2. After removal of 5 bases from V and 4 bases from J, the junction contained 3 bases not matched to a gene. Germline CDR1 is SGHTA and CDR2 is FQGNSA. CDR3 length: 16 amino acids.

This rearrangement joins TRBV28 to TRBJ2-5; TRBD2 matches 8 bases. Germline V gives CDR1 MDHEN, CDR2 SYDVKM. This CDR3 is 14 amino acids long. The V segment lost 3 bases and the J segment 5 bases; nucleotides outside the gene matches: 5. This chain's CDR3 is CASSLDRGRETQYF. As DNA, the CDR3 is TGTGCCAGCAGTTTGGACCGCGGGAGGGAGACCCAGTACTTC. The variable domain in full, with the rest retrieved from reference TRBV28 and TRBJ2-5, is DVKVTQSSRYLVKRTGEKVFLECVQDMDHENMFWYRQDPGLGLRLIYFSYDVKMKEKGDIPEGYSVSREKKERFSLILESASTNQTSMYLCASSLDRGRETQYFGPGTRLLVL.

V is TRBV7-2 and J is TRBJ1-5, with D tentatively TRBD1 (6 bases). The V end lost 4 bases, the J end lost 4 bases, and 14 bases lay between the germline ends. CDR3 size: 15 residues. CDR1 is SGHTA, CDR2 FQGNSA, per germline. Here the CDR3 DNA reads TGTGCCAGCAGCTGGGGGGGCAGGGATAATCAGCCCCAGCATTTT. It translates to CASSWGGRDNQPQHF. Full variable domain (outside the CDR3, taken from reference TRBV7-2 and TRBJ1-5): GAGVSQSPSNKVTEKGKDVELRCDPISGHTALYWYRQSLGQGLEFLIYFQGNSAPDKSGLPSDRFSAERTGGSVSTLTIQRTQQEDSAVYLCASSWGGRDNQPQHFGDGTRLSIL.

The chain has TRBV25-1 and TRBJ1-2; D is undetermined. Trimming took 6 bases from V and 1 from J, leaving 12 bases between them. The CDR3 contains 14 residues. The V gene's germline CDR1 is MGHDK and CDR2 SYGVNS. In nucleotides, the CDR3 is TGTGCCAGCAGCGCAGGCGGGCTTAACTATGGCTACACCTTC. Encoded protein: CASSAGGLNYGYTF.

The chain carries TRBV7-2 and TRBJ1-2, with a weak D call TRBD1 (6 bases). Trimming shortened V by 2 bases and J by 7 bases, and 11 bases separated the two germline ends. Germline V lookup: CDR1 SGHTA, CDR2 FQGNSA. The CDR3 covers 13 residues. The CDR3 sequence: CASSLNRDRGYTF. DNA for the CDR3: TGTGCCAGCAGCTTAAACAGGGACCGTGGCTACACCTTC. Drawing the rest from reference TRBV7-2 and TRBJ1-2, the complete variable domain is GAGVSQSPSNKVTEKGKDVELRCDPISGHTALYWYRQSLGQGLEFLIYFQGNSAPDKSGLPSDRFSAERTGGSVSTLTIQRTQQEDSAVYLCASSLNRDRGYTFGSGTRLTVV.

The chain carries TRBV6-1 and TRBJ2-1; 10 positions agree with TRBD2. J was trimmed by 8 bases and V by 3 bases; bases with no gene match: 10. Germline lookup yields CDR1 MNHNS and CDR2 SASEGT. This CDR3 comprises 16 residues. CDR3: CASSETKAGGLDEQFF. The CDR3 DNA reads as TGTGCCAGCAGTGAGACCAAAGCGGGGGGGCTTGATGAGCAGTTCTTC.

The J gene is TRBJ2-7, the V gene TRBV7-8, with unresolved D. The CDR3 is made up of 12 amino acids. With 5 bases removed from V and 0 bases from J, the gap between germline ends came to 5 bases. The germline CDR1 and CDR2 sequences are SGHVS and FQNEAQ. The CDR3 DNA follows: TGTGCCAGCAGCCTCGTCTCCTACGAGCAGTACTTC. Protein sequence: CASSLVSYEQYF. The entire variable domain, with the rest obtained from reference TRBV7-8 and TRBJ2-7, is as follows: GAGVSQSPRYKVAKRGQDVALRCDPISGHVSLFWYQQALGQGPEFLTYFQNEAQLDKSGLPSDRFFAERPEGSVSTLKIQRTQQEDSAVYLCASSLVSYEQYFGPGTRLTVT.

This clone was recorded once. This chain links TRBV6-1 with TRBJ2-5; 11 nucleotides match TRBD1. After removal of 2 bases from V and 5 bases from J, the junction contained 1 base not matched to a gene. Germline CDR1 is MNHNS and CDR2 is SASEGT. This CDR3 region has 14 residues. This CDR3 is CASSERDRGETQYF. CDR3 sequence (DNA): TGTGCCAGCAGTGAAAGGGACAGGGGGGAGACCCAGTACTTC.

Notes on this clone: The limits of the CDR3 on the DNA are not certain, so only TCRdb's listed CDR3 is given. The chain employs TRBV2 and TRBJ1-5; TRBD1 is taken as the D call from the table, unchecked against the DNA. The V gene's germline CDR1 is SNHLY and CDR2 FYNNEI. The CDR3 region is 16 residues in length, termini included. The CDR3 loop reads CASSEFGRGTVRGWHF.

This clone was counted a single time. The chain couples TRBV2 to TRBJ2-1; 11 bases are shared with TRBD2. Germline loops: CDR1 SNHLY, CDR2 FYNNEI. V lost 5 bases, J lost 5 bases, and 5 bases stayed unmatched. The CDR3 is 15 residues long. In nucleotides, the CDR3 is TGTGCCAGCAGTAGCGGGACTAGCGGCCACAATGAGCAGTTCTTC. Translated: CASSSGTSGHNEQFF. Complete variable domain (other parts from reference TRBV2 and TRBJ2-1): EPEVTQTPSHQVTQMGQEVILRCVPISNHLYFYWYRQILGQKVEFLVSFYNNEISEKSEIFDDQFSVERPDGSNFTLKIRSTKLEDSAMYFCASSSGTSGHNEQFFGPGTRLTVL.

V and J are TRBV29-1 and TRBJ1-2; tentative D call: TRBD1 (6 bases). There are 14 residues in the CDR3. Trimming left V 6 bases short and J 2 bases short, with 16 bases between. The V gene's germline CDR1 is SQVTM and CDR2 ANQGSEA. CDR3 protein: CSVSETGFNYGYTF. CDR3 DNA: TGCAGCGTCTCTGAGACAGGATTCAACTATGGCTACACCTTC.

This clone was picked up one time. The J gene is TRBJ1-4, the V gene TRBV6-1; weak D call: TRBD1 (6 bases). The CDR3 has 14 residues. V shed 6 bases and J shed 7 bases, with 15 bases lying between them. The germline V gene has CDR1 MNHNS and CDR2 SASEGT. CDR3 in DNA: TGTGCCAGCAGCGAAACAGGGTTGGGTGAAAAACTGTTTTTT. It is translated as CASSETGLGEKLFF.

This clone appeared a few times. The V and J genes are TRBV28 and TRBJ1-1; the D is unclear. CDR3 length: 11 residues. Germline V gene sequence: CDR1 MDHEN, CDR2 SYDVKM. Trimming took 6 bases from V and 2 from J, leaving 4 bases between them. The CDR3 sequence: CASSRNTEAFF. DNA of the CDR3: TGTGCCAGCAGCAGAAACACTGAAGCTTTCTTT.

The chain links TRBV7-2 to TRBJ2-7, with a possible D match to TRBD2 (5 bases). The germline CDR1 and CDR2 sequences are SGHTA and FQGNSA. V shed 3 bases and J shed 0 bases, with 6 bases lying between them. The CDR3 has 13 residues. In nucleotides, the CDR3 is TGTGCCAGCAGCTTGGACTTCTCCTACGAGCAGTACTTC. Encoded protein: CASSLDFSYEQYF.

The CDR3 nucleotides read TGTGCCAGCATTTCAGACAGGGGACAGGGCGAGCAGTACTTC. Translated: CASISDRGQGEQYF. The chain recombines TRBV5-6 with TRBJ2-7; 9 bases map to TRBD1. Germline-derived CDR1 and CDR2 are SGHDT and YYEEEE. This CDR3 has 14 amino acids. V lost 6 bases, J lost 6 bases, and 10 bases stayed unmatched.

V gene TRBV6-4 combines with J gene TRBJ2-3; perhaps TRBD2 as D (6 bases). The length of the CDR3 is 14 residues. Germline-derived CDR1 and CDR2 are MRHNA and SNTAGT. V was shortened by 4 bases and J by 5 bases, with 13 bases between the two germline ends. The CDR3 spells CASSAGTGGDTQYF. As DNA, the CDR3 is TGTGCCAGCAGTGCTGGGACCGGGGGAGATACGCAGTATTTT.

The chain recombines TRBV7-3 with TRBJ2-6; no definite D call. CDR3 length: 13 amino acids. Germline V CDR1 and CDR2: SGHTA, FQGTGA. V was cut by 5 bases and J by 4 bases, with 6 bases left in between. In DNA form, the CDR3 reads TGTGCCAGCAGCCCGACAGGGGCCAACGTCCTGACTTTC. It is translated as CASSPTGANVLTF.

CDR3 DNA: TGCGCCAGCAGCTTGGCCGGAGGGCCCCAGCCCCAGCATTTT. It yields the protein CASSLAGGPQPQHF. This chain joins TRBV5-1 and TRBJ1-5; no reliable D call. Per germline, CDR1 SGHRS and CDR2 YFSETQ. The CDR3 consists of 14 residues. V dropped 0 bases and J dropped 7 bases, with 11 bases sitting between them.

This clone was seen just once. The chain is built from TRBV5-4 and TRBJ1-6; 7 bases agree with TRBD1. Germline-derived CDR1 and CDR2 are SGHNT and YYREEE (reference sequence). The CDR3 has 15 amino acids. V was pared by 4 bases and J by 2 bases, with 3 bases of the junction left unmatched. CDR3 in amino acids: CASSVGTAYNSPLHF. The CDR3, as DNA: TGTGCCAGCAGCGTCGGGACAGCCTATAATTCACCCCTCCACTTT.

V usage is TRBV11-2 and J usage is TRBJ2-3; D is ambiguous. Deletions cut 3 bases from V and 5 bases from J, with 6 bases between. Germline values: CDR1 SGHAT, CDR2 FQNNGV. This CDR3 has 12 amino acids. The CDR3 sequence is CASSFWLDTQYF. The CDR3 bases are TGTGCCAGCAGCTTTTGGCTAGATACGCAGTATTTT. Complete variable domain (other parts from reference TRBV11-2 and TRBJ2-3): EAGVAQSPRYKIIEKRQSVAFWCNPISGHATLYWYQQILGQGPKLLIQFQNNGVVDDSQLPKDRFSAERLKGVDSTLKIQPAKLEDSAVYLCASSFWLDTQYFGPGTRLTVL.

The CDR3 is CASRTSGSPHEQYF. The CDR3 nucleotides read TGTGCCAGCAGAACTAGCGGGAGTCCCCACGAGCAGTACTTC. The chain uses TRBV2 and TRBJ2-7; TRBD2 agrees at 11 bases. The ends lost 6 bases at V and 5 bases at J; junction bases unmatched: 6. The CDR3 covers 14 residues. Per the germline V gene, CDR1 is SNHLY and CDR2 is FYNNEI. The variable domain in full, with the rest retrieved from reference TRBV2 and TRBJ2-7, is EPEVTQTPSHQVTQMGQEVILRCVPISNHLYFYWYRQILGQKVEFLVSFYNNEISEKSEIFDDQFSVERPDGSNFTLKIRSTKLEDSAMYFCASRTSGSPHEQYFGPGTRLTVT.

The CDR3 protein is CASSPDREAYEQYF. CDR3 nucleotide sequence: TGTGCCAGCAGCCCGGACAGGGAGGCCTACGAGCAGTACTTC. This sequence joins TRBV7-9 and TRBJ2-5; 8 bases match TRBD1. Judging by the DNA end, TRBJ2-7 fits better; the J call may be wrong. The CDR3 extends over 14 amino acids. Germline V CDR1 and CDR2: SEHNR, FQNEAQ (reference sequence).

The gene calls are TRBV5-4 and TRBJ2-2; D is possibly TRBD2 (7 bases). Germline loops: CDR1 SGHNT, CDR2 YYREEE (reference sequence). The V end was cut by 4 bases, the J end by 1 base, with 14 bases between. This CDR3 spans 16 amino acids. The CDR3 DNA follows: TGTGCCAGCAGCCCCGGGGGGCGGTTGAACACCGGGGAGCTGTTTTTT. Protein: CASSPGGRLNTGELFF.

This sequence joins TRBV15 and TRBJ2-5; D perhaps matches TRBD2 (6 bases). The germline CDR1 and CDR2 sequences are LNHNV and YYDKDF (reference sequence). This CDR3 is 13 amino acids long. The V and J ends lost 1 base and 5 bases respectively, with 8 bases between them. The CDR3 DNA is TGTGCCACCAGCAGAGGGGGGGTGGAGACCCAGTACTTC. As protein: CATSRGGVETQYF.

The V call is TRBV29-1, the J call TRBJ2-1; D is possibly TRBD2 (6 bases). The CDR3 length is 15 residues. V lost 7 bases and J 6 bases, leaving 22 bases between the germline ends. Germline CDR1 and CDR2: SQVTM and ANQGSEA. CDR3 in DNA: TGCAGCGCGGGAGAAGGGGTAGGGACGGGCAATGAGCAGTTCTTC. Protein sequence: CSAGEGVGTGNEQFF.